What follows are 5 T cell receptor beta chains derived from one specimen sequenced in a study of blood T cell repertoires in COVID-19. Clones were sequenced by immunoSEQ multiplex PCR, and TCRdb holds only the in-frame ones, with some missing. Altogether about 310,000 clones are present, more than 75% being singletons, with the ten largest covering around 8%. Sample: peripheral blood. These receptors were taken from a woman between 50 and 59 years old who had recovered from COVID-19.

This chain connects TRBV7-2 to TRBJ2-5, with a possible D match to TRBD2 (6 bases). V lost 5 bases to trimming and J lost 9 bases, with 25 bases between them. Germline V lookup: CDR1 SGHTA, CDR2 FQGNSA. The CDR3 is made up of 16 amino acids. CDR3: CASSPTGLTMSGSQYF. Written as DNA, the CDR3 is TGTGCCAGCAGCCCTACGGGACTGACCATGTCTGGGTCCCAGTACTTC.

The CDR3 region has the DNA TGCGCCAGCAGCCAAGGTACAGGAGTGGGGGAGACCCAGTACTTC. This gives the protein CASSQGTGVGETQYF. The chain combines TRBV4-3 with TRBJ2-5, with D maybe TRBD1 (5 bases). CDR1 LGHNA and CDR2 YSLEER come from the germline V gene. Trimming took off 1 base at V and 5 bases at J, with 14 bases between the two ends. There are 15 residues in the CDR3.

The rearrangement links TRBV28 to TRBJ2-7; weak D call: TRBD1 (6 bases). V was trimmed by 3 bases and J by 2 bases, leaving 14 bases between them. CDR1 MDHEN and CDR2 SYDVKM come from the germline V gene. This CDR3 is built from 15 residues. The CDR3 nucleotides read TGTGCCAGCAGTTTCGCAGGGGTAGGGACCTACGAGCAGTACTTC. This translates into CASSFAGVGTYEQYF.

This clone was seen just once. The J gene is TRBJ2-2, the V gene TRBV19; 7 bases fit TRBD1. Germline V gene data show CDR1 as LNHDA and CDR2 as SQIVND (reference sequence). V lost 6 bases and J lost 2; bases outside the gene matches: 3. CDR3 length: 14 residues. CDR3 bases: TGTGCCAGTAGCGGGGACAGTAACACCGGGGAGCTGTTTTTT. The encoded protein is CASSGDSNTGELFF.

The chain combines TRBV14 with TRBJ2-1; the D gene is possibly TRBD1 (6 bases). Germline values: CDR1 SGHDN, CDR2 FVKESK. The CDR3 is 12 residues long. V was pared by 4 bases and J by 7 bases, with 8 bases between. CDR3 bases: TGTGCCAGCAGCCCCCAGGGGAATGAGCAGTTCTTC. Encoded protein: CASSPQGNEQFF.